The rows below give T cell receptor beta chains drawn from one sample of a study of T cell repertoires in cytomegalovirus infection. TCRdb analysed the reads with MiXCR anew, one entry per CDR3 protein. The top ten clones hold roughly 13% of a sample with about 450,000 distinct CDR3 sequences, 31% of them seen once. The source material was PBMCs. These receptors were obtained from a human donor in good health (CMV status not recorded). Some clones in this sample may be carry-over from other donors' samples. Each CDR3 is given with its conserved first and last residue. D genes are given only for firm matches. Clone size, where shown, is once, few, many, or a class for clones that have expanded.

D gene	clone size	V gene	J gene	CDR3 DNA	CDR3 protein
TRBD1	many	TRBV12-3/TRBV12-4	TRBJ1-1	TGTGCCAGCAGCTCGACAGGGTTGAACACTGAAGCTTTCTTT	CASSSTGLNTEAFF
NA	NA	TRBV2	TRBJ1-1	TGTGCCGTAAGAGGCACTGAAGCTTTCTTT	CAVRGTEAFF
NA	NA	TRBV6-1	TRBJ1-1	TGTGCCAGCAGTCTCATGCCAGGACCTAACACTGAAGCTTTCTTT	CASSLMPGPNTEAFF
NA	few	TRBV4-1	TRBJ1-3	TGCGCCAGCAGCCAAGGATCGGGGTACGGAGATGCTGGAAACACCATATATTTT	CASSQGSGYGDAGNTIYF
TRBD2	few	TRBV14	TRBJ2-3	TGTGCCAGCAGCTTCAGCGGGGGGAGGACAGATACGCAGTATTTT	CASSFSGGRTDTQYF
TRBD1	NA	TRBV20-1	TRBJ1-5	TGCAGTGCTAGAACCCGACTATGGACAGGGGGCTTAGGTCAGCCCCAGCATTTT	CSARTRLWTGGLGQPQHF
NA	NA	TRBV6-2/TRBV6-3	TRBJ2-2	TGTGCCAGCGGGGACGGCGGGGAGCTGTTTTTT	CASGDGGELFF
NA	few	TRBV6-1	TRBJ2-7	TGTGCCAGCAGTGAAAGGGCAGCTTACTACGAGCAGTACTTC	CASSERAAYYEQYF
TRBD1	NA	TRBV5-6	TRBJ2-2	TGTGCCAGCAGCCCGGGACAGGGGTTAAGGAAGACCGGGGAGCTGTTTTTT	CASSPGQGLRKTGELFF
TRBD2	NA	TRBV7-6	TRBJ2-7	TGTGCCAGCAGCTCAGGACTAGCCTACGAGCAGTACTTC	CASSSGLAYEQYF
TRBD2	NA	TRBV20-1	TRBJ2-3	TGCAGTGCTAATAGCGGGGGCACAGATACGCAGTATTTT	CSANSGGTDTQYF
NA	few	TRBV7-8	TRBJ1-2	TGTGCCAGCAGCTTAGCCTGGGACAACGATGGCTACACCTTC	CASSLAWDNDGYTF
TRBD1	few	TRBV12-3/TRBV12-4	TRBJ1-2	TGTGCCAGCAGTTTCCAGGGGGCCTGGTATGGCTACACCTTC	CASSFQGAWYGYTF
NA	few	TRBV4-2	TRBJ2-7	TGTGCCAGCAGCCCGGGACTCGGGGTAACCAAACGGGACGAGCAGTACTTC	CASSPGLGVTKRDEQYF
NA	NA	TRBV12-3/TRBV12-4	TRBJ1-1	TGTGCCAGCAGTTTTTATCTGGGGAACACTGAAGCTTTCTTT	CASSFYLGNTEAFF
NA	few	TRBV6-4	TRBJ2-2	TGTGCCAGCAGTGACCCGAACAGGGCCGGGGAGCTGTTTTTT	CASSDPNRAGELFF
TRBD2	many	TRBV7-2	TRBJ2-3	TGTGCCAGCAGTCCCAGCGGGGGAAGCACAGATACGCAGTATTTT	CASSPSGGSTDTQYF
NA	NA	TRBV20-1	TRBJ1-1	TGCAGTGCTAGAACGGAGAACACTGAAGCTTTCTTT	CSARTENTEAFF
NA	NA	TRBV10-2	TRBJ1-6	TGCGCCAGCAGTCGAGGGGATTCACCCCTCCACTTT	CASSRGDSPLHF
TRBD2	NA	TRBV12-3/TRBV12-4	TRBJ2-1	TGTGCCAGCAGTTTAGCGTTTCTAGCGGGGGGGCCAGATGGGAGTGAGCAGTTATTC	CASSLAFLAGGPDGSEQLF